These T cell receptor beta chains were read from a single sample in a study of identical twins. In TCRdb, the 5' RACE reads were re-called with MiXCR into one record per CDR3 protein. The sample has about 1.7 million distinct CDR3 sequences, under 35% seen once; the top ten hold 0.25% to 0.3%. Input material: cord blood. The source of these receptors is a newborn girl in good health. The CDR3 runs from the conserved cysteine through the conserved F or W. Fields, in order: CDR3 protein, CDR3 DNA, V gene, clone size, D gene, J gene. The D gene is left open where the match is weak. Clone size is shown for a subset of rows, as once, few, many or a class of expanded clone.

CDR3 protein: CAISTRDSYEQYF
CDR3 DNA: TGTGCCATCAGTACCCGGGACAGCTACGAGCAGTACTTC
V gene: TRBV10-3
clone size: many
D gene: TRBD1
J gene: TRBJ2-7

CDR3 protein: CASRRDQTYGYTF
CDR3 DNA: TGTGCCAGCAGGCGGGACCAGACCTATGGCTACACCTTC
V gene: TRBV2
clone size: few
D gene: .
J gene: TRBJ1-2

CDR3 protein: CASSLASGEFNEQFF
CDR3 DNA: TGCGCCAGCAGCTTGGCTAGCGGGGAATTCAATGAGCAGTTCTTC
V gene: TRBV5-1
clone size: many
D gene: TRBD2
J gene: TRBJ2-1

CDR3 protein: CSARGETGRGLAKNIQYF
CDR3 DNA: TGCAGTGCTAGAGGGGAGACAGGACGGGGACTAGCCAAAAACATTCAGTACTTC
V gene: TRBV20-1
clone size: .
D gene: .
J gene: TRBJ2-4

CDR3 protein: CASSLSRTGGTDTQYF
CDR3 DNA: TGTGCCAGCAGTTTATCACGGACAGGGGGGACAGATACGCAGTATTTT
V gene: TRBV27
clone size: .
D gene: TRBD1
J gene: TRBJ2-3

CDR3 protein: CASSFTTGGYEQYF
CDR3 DNA: TGTGCCAGCAGTTTCACAACAGGCGGCTACGAGCAGTACTTC
V gene: TRBV12-3/TRBV12-4
clone size: few
D gene: .
J gene: TRBJ2-7

CDR3 protein: CASSWDVGGTEAFF
CDR3 DNA: TGTGCCAGCAGCTGGGACGTTGGTGGCACTGAAGCTTTCTTT
V gene: TRBV5-4
clone size: .
D gene: .
J gene: TRBJ1-1

CDR3 protein: CSARDPPTGNTEAFF
CDR3 DNA: TGCAGTGCTAGAGACCCCCCGACAGGAAATACTGAAGCTTTCTTT
V gene: TRBV20-1
clone size: .
D gene: .
J gene: TRBJ1-1

CDR3 protein: CASSSLPNQPQHF
CDR3 DNA: TGTGCCAGCAGTTCCCTCCCTAATCAGCCCCAGCATTTT
V gene: TRBV6-5
clone size: .
D gene: .
J gene: TRBJ1-5

CDR3 protein: CATTSGADRTSYNERFF
CDR3 DNA: TGTGCCACCACAAGCGGGGCCGACCGAACCTCCTACAATGAGCGGTTCTTC
V gene: TRBV12-3/TRBV12-4
clone size: .
D gene: TRBD2
J gene: TRBJ2-1

CDR3 protein: CAISDSGLGYEQYF
CDR3 DNA: TGTGCCATCAGTGATTCGGGGTTGGGCTACGAGCAGTACTTC
V gene: TRBV10-3
clone size: .
D gene: .
J gene: TRBJ2-7

CDR3 protein: CASSERGIGRSSYNEQFF
CDR3 DNA: TGTGCCAGCAGTGAAAGGGGGATCGGGCGGAGCTCCTACAATGAGCAGTTCTTC
V gene: TRBV6-1
clone size: .
D gene: .
J gene: TRBJ2-1

CDR3 protein: CASSLTLVPQYF
CDR3 DNA: TGTGCCAGCAGCTTAACACTAGTTCCGCAGTATTTT
V gene: TRBV7-2
clone size: .
D gene: .
J gene: TRBJ2-3

CDR3 protein: CASSYETRKETQYF
CDR3 DNA: TGTGCCAGCAGCTATGAAACCAGGAAAGAGACCCAGTACTTC
V gene: TRBV3-1
clone size: .
D gene: .
J gene: TRBJ2-5

CDR3 protein: CASRTGLAVDTQYF
CDR3 DNA: TGTGCCAGCAGGACTGGACTAGCGGTAGATACGCAGTATTTT
V gene: TRBV6-2/TRBV6-3
clone size: .
D gene: TRBD2
J gene: TRBJ2-3

CDR3 protein: CASSLYGTYNSYNEQFF
CDR3 DNA: TGTGCCAGCAGTTTATATGGGACCTATAACTCCTACAATGAGCAGTTCTTC
V gene: TRBV28
clone size: .
D gene: .
J gene: TRBJ2-1

CDR3 protein: CSARGLYRGHRNIQYF
CDR3 DNA: TGCAGTGCTAGAGGCCTATACAGGGGGCACAGAAACATTCAGTACTTC
V gene: TRBV20-1
clone size: .
D gene: TRBD1
J gene: TRBJ2-4

CDR3 protein: CACSSTRDTATNEKLFF
CDR3 DNA: TGTGCCTGCAGCTCGACTAGGGACACTGCAACTAATGAAAAACTGTTTTTT
V gene: TRBV7-8
clone size: .
D gene: .
J gene: TRBJ1-4

CDR3 protein: CASSFLQGRGSQETQYF
CDR3 DNA: TGCGCCAGCAGCTTTTTACAGGGAAGAGGGTCTCAAGAGACCCAGTACTTC
V gene: TRBV5-1
clone size: .
D gene: .
J gene: TRBJ2-5

CDR3 protein: CASSLVEASGPKNIQYF
CDR3 DNA: TGCGCCAGCAGCCTTGTGGAGGCTAGCGGCCCCAAAAACATTCAGTACTTC
V gene: TRBV4-1
clone size: few
D gene: TRBD2
J gene: TRBJ2-4

CDR3 protein: CSAPIEAADEQFF
CDR3 DNA: TGCAGTGCCCCCATCGAGGCGGCCGATGAGCAGTTCTTC
V gene: TRBV20-1
clone size: few
D gene: .
J gene: TRBJ2-1

CDR3 protein: CASSPLSRDETQYF
CDR3 DNA: TGTGCCAGCAGCCCTCTTTCCAGGGACGAGACCCAGTACTTC
V gene: TRBV28
clone size: .
D gene: .
J gene: TRBJ2-5

CDR3 protein: CATSDLAEQGATNEKLFF
CDR3 DNA: TGTGCCACCAGTGATTTGGCGGAACAGGGGGCAACTAATGAAAAACTGTTTTTT
V gene: TRBV24-1
clone size: few
D gene: TRBD1
J gene: TRBJ1-4

CDR3 protein: CASSWGRVGSPLHF
CDR3 DNA: TGTGCCAGCAGCTGGGGCAGGGTGGGGTCACCCCTCCACTTT
V gene: TRBV7-2
clone size: few
D gene: .
J gene: TRBJ1-6

CDR3 protein: CASSSRGAGEETQYF
CDR3 DNA: TGTGCCAGCAGCTCCCGGGGGGCGGGCGAAGAGACCCAGTACTTC
V gene: TRBV7-2
clone size: few
D gene: .
J gene: TRBJ2-5

CDR3 protein: CASSQGESYNPPLHF
CDR3 DNA: TGTGCCAGCAGCCAGGGGGAGTCTTATAATCCACCCCTCCACTTT
V gene: TRBV12-3/TRBV12-4
clone size: .
D gene: TRBD1
J gene: TRBJ1-6

CDR3 protein: CSARDATSGSNEQYF
CDR3 DNA: TGCAGTGCTAGAGATGCCACTAGCGGGAGCAATGAGCAGTACTTC
V gene: TRBV20-1
clone size: .
D gene: TRBD2
J gene: TRBJ2-5

CDR3 protein: CASRNSITSLREQFF
CDR3 DNA: TGTGCCAGCCGAAACTCAATTACTAGTCTTAGAGAGCAGTTCTTC
V gene: TRBV2
clone size: few
D gene: .
J gene: TRBJ2-1

CDR3 protein: CASSQDFGGVYGYTF
CDR3 DNA: TGCGCCAGCAGCCAAGATTTCGGGGGCGTCTATGGCTACACCTTC
V gene: TRBV4-1
clone size: few
D gene: .
J gene: TRBJ1-2

CDR3 protein: CSANRGWNNEQFF
CDR3 DNA: TGCAGTGCTAACAGGGGCTGGAACAATGAGCAGTTCTTC
V gene: TRBV20-1
clone size: .
D gene: TRBD1
J gene: TRBJ2-1

CDR3 protein: CSASDGPHNEQFF
CDR3 DNA: TGCAGTGCTTCCGATGGTCCCCACAATGAGCAGTTCTTC
V gene: TRBV20-1
clone size: .
D gene: .
J gene: TRBJ2-1

CDR3 protein: CASGTSLNTDTQYF
CDR3 DNA: TGTGCCAGCGGGACTTCCCTAAACACAGATACGCAGTATTTT
V gene: TRBV28
clone size: .
D gene: .
J gene: TRBJ2-3

CDR3 protein: CASSGGARNYEQYF
CDR3 DNA: TGTGCCAGCAGTGGGGGGGCGCGGAACTACGAGCAGTACTTC
V gene: TRBV12-3/TRBV12-4
clone size: .
D gene: .
J gene: TRBJ2-7